This TCR beta chain is drawn from a study of blood T cells in healthy people across ages. Findings and limits, study-wide: Diversity figures based on one million T cells were deemed too low. Older age coincided with a roughly linear decline in TCR beta diversity per million T cells.

Samples each yielded at least 5.5 micrograms of total RNA. A few counts support this clonotype. Its antigen is unidentified. The CDR3 runs to 12 residues. CDR1 is DFQATT, CDR2 SNEGSKA, per germline (reference sequence). Trimming cost V 5 bases and J 5 bases, with 12 bases left between them. A second PCR of about 7 to 12 cycles used a sample-barcoded 5' primer and a J-beta primer mix. TCRdb re-analysed the 5' RACE reads in MiXCR, keeping a single row per CDR3 protein. The sample yields more than 1,000,000 distinct CDR3 sequences, 20% to 25% seen once. These data also featured in a second study, about T cells of mothers and their children. This second study says: Mothers yielded over 8.5 million CDR3 reads, children some 2.9 million each.

The sequenced sample consisted of blood. The receptor's source is a girl under 10 years old in good health. The chain carries TRBV20-1 and TRBJ2-5, with TRBD2 as a possible D gene (7 bases). CDR3 residues: CSAERGGETQYF. In DNA, the CDR3 is TGCAGTGCTGAGAGGGGGGGGGAGACCCAGTACTTC.